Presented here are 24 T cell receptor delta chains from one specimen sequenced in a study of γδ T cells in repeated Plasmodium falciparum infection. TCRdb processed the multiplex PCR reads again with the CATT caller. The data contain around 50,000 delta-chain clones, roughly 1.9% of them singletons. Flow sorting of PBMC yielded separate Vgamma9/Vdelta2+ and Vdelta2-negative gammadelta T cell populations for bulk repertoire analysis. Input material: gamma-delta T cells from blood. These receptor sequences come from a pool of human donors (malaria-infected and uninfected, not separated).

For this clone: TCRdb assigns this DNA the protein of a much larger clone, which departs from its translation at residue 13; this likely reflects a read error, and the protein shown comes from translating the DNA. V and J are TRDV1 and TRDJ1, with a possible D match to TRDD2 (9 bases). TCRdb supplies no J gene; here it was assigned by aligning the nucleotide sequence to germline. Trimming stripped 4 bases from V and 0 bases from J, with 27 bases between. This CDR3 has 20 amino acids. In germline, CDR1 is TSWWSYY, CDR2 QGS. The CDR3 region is CALGVRLPTYWGVYTDKLIF. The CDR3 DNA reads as TGTGCTCTTGGGGTCCGCCTTCCTACTTACTGGGGGGTCTACACCGATAAACTCATCTTT.

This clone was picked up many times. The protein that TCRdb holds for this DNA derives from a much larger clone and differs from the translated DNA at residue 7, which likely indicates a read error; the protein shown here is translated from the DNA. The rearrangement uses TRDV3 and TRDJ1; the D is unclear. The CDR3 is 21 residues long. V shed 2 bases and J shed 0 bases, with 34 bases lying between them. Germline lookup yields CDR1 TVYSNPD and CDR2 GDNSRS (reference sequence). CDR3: CAFCRASKSMRDNSYTDKLIF. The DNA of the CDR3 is TGTGCCTTTTGCCGGGCCTCCAAGTCGATGAGGGACAACTCGTACACCGATAAACTCATCTTT.

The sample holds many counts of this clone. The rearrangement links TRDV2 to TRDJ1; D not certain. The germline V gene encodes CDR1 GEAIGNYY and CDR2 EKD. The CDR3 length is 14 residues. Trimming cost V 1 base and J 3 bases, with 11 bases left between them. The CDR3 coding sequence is TGTGCCTGTGACACTCTCCAAGGGCCCGATAAACTCATCTTT. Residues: CACDTLQGPDKLIF.

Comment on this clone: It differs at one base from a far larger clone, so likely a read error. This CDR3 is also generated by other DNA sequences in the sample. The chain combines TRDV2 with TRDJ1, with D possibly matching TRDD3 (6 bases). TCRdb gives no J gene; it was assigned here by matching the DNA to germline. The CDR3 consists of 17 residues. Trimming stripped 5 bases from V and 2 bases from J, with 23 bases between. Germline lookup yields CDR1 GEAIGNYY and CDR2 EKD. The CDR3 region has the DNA TGTGCCTGTGGAGGGGATCGGGGGGAGAAGACAACCGATAAACTCATCTTT. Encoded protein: CACGGDRGEKTTDKLIF.

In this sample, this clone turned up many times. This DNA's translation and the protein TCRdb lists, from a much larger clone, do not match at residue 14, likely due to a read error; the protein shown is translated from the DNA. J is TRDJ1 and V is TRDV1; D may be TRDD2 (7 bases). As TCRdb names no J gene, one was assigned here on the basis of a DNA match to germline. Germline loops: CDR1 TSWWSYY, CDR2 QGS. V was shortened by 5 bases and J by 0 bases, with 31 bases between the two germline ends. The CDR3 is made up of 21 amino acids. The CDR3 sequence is CALGRLLPLLGIPVYTDKLIF. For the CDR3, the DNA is TGTGCTCTTGGGCGTCTCCTTCCTTTATTGGGGATCCCCGTGTACACCGATAAACTCATCTTT.

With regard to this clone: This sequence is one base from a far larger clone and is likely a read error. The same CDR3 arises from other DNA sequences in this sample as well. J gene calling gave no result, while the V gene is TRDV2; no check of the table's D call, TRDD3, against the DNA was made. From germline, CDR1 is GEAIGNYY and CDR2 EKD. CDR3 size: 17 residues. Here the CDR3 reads CACDTVTGGYAPVPLIF. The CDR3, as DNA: TGTGCCTGTGACACCGTGACTGGGGGATACGCGCCCGTTCCACTTATCTTT.

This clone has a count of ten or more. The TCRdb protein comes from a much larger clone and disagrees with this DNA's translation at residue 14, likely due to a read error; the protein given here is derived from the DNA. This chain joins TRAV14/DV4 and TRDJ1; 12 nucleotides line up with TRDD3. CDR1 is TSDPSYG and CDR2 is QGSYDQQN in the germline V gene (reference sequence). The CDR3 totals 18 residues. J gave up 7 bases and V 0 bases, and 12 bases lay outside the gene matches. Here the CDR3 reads CAMREGTFSLGDTGKLIF. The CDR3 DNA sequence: TGTGCAATGAGAGAGGGGACCTTCTCTCTGGGGGATACGGGTAAACTCATCTTT.

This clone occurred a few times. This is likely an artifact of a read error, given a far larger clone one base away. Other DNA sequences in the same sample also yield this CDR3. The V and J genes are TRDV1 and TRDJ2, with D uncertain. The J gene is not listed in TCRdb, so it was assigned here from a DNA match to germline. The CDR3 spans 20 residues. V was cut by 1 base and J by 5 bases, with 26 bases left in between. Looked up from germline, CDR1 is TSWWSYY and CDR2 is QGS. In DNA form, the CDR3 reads TGTGCTCTTGGGGAACCTCTCTCCCGTCTGGTGGGACTAATAACAGCACAACTCTTCTTT. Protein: CALGEPLSRLVGLITAQLFF.

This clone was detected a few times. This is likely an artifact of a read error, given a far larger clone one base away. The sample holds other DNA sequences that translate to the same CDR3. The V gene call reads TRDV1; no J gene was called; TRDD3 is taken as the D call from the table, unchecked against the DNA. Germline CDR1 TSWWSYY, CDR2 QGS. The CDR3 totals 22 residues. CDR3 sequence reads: CALGGPAFLRNWGWRYTDKLIF. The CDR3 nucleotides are TGTGCTCTTGGGGGTCCCGCCTTCCTACGAAACTGGGGATGGAGGTACACCGATAAACTTATCTTT.

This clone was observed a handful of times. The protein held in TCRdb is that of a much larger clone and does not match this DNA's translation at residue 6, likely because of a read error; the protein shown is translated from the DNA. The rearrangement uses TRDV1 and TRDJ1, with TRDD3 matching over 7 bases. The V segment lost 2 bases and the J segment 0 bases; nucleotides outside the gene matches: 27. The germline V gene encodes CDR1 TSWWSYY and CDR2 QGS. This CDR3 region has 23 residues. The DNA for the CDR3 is TGTGCTCTTGGGGAAGAACACCACCCCTACTTAACTGGGGATCCATACCACACCGATAAACTCATCTTT. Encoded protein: CALGEEHHPYLTGDPYHTDKLIF.

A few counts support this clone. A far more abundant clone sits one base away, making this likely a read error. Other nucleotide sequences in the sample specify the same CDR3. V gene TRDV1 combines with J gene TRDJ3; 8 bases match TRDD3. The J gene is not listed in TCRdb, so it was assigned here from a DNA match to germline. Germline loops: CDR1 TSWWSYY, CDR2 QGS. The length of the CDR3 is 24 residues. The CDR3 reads CALGEPVLQTGGQINSWDTRQMFF. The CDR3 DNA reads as TGCGCTCTTGGGGAACCGGTCCTTCAAACTGGGGGCCAGATCAACTCCTGGGACACCCGACAGATGTTTTTC.

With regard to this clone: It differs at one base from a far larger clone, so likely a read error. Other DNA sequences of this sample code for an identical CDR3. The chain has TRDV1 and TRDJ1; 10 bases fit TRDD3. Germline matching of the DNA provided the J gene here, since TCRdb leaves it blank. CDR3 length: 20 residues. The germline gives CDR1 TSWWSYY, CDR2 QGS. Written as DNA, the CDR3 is TGTGCCCTTGGGGAACAGCCCTTTCTGGGGGATATATTCGGCACCGATAAACTCATCTTT. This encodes CALGEQPFLGDIFGTDKLIF.

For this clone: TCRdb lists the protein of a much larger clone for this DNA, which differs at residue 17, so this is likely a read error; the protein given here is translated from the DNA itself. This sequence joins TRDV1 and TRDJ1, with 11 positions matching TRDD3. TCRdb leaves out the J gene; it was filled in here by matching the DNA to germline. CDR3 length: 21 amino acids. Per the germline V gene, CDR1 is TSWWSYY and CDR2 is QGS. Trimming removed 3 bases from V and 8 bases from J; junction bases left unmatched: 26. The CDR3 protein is CALGDPSPYWGIGSRLEKLIF. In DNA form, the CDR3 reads TGTGCTCTTGGGGATCCTTCCCCATACTGGGGGATAGGTAGTCGACTCGAGAAACTCATCTTT.

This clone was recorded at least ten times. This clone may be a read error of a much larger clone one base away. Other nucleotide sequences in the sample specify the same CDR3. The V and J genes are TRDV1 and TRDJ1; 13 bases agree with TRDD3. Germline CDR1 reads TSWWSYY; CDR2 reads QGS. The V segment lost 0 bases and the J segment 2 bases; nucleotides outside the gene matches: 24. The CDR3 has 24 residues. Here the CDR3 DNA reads TGTGCTCTTGGGGAACTTTTTTCCTTCCCACCAATTGGGTACTGGGGGATACGTACCGATAAACTCATCTTT. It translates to CALGELFSFPPIGYWGIRTDKLIF.

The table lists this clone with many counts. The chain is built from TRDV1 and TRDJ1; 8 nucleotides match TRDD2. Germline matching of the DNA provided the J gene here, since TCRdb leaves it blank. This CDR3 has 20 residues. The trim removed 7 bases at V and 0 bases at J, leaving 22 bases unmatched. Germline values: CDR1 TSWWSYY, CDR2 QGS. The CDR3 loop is CALERFPFLTQGGNTDKLIF. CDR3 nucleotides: TGTGCTCTTGAGCGGTTCCCCTTCCTAACTCAAGGCGGGAACACCGATAAACTCATCTTT.

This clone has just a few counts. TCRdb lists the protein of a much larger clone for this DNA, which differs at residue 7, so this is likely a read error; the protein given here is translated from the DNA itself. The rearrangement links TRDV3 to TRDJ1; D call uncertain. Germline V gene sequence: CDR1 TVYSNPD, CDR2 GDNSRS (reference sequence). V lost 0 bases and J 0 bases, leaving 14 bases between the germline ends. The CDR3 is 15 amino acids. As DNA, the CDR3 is TGTGCCTTTAGGTTCCCCGTACAGAACACCGATAAACTCATCTTT. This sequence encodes CAFRFPVQNTDKLIF.

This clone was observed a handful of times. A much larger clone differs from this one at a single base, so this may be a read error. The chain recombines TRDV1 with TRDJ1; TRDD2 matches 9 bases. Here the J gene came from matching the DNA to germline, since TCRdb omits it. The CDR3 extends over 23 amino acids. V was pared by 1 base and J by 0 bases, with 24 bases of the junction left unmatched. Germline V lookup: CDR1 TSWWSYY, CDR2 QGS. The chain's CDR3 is CALGEPSFLQTGDYILYTDKLIF. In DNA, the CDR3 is TGTGCTCTTGGGGAACCCTCCTTCCTACAAACGGGGGATTACATTCTGTACACCGATAAACTCATCTTT.

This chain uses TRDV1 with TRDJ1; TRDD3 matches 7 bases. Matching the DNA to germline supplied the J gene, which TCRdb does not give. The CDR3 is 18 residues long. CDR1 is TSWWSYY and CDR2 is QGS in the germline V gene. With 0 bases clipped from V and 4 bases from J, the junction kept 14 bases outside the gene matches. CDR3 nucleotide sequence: TGTGCTCTTGGGGAACTAGTTCTAGGGGATATCGACATCGATAAACTCATCTTT. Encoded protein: CALGELVLGDIDIDKLIF.

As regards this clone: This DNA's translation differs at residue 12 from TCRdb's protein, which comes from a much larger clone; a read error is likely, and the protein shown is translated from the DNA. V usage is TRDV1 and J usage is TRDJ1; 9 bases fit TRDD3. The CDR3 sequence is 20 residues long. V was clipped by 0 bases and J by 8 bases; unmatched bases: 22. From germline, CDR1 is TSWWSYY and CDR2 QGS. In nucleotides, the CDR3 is TGTGCTCTTGGGGAACTACCCCCGATCCTTCCTTCGGGGGGATACCACAAACTCATCTTT. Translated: CALGELPPILPSGGYHKLIF.

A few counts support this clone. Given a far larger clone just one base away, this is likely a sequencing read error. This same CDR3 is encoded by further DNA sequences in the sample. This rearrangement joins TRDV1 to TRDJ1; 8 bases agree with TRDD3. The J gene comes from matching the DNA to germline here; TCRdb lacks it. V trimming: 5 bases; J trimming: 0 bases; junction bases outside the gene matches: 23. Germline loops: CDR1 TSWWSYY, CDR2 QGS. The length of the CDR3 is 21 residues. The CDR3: CALGSPSGFYWGIPYTDKLIF. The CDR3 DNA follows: TGTGCTCTTGGGTCTCCTTCCGGATTCTATTGGGGGATCCCTTACACCGATAAACTCATCTTT.

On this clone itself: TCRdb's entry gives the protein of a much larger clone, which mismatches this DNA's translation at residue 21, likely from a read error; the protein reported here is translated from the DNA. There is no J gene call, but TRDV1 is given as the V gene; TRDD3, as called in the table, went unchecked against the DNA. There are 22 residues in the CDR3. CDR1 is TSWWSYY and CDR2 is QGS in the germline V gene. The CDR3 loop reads CALGEALDLYWAPPRGTDKLTF. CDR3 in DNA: TGTGCTCTTGGGGAAGCCCTGGATTTGTACTGGGCCCCACCACGGGGTACCGATAAACTCACCTTT.

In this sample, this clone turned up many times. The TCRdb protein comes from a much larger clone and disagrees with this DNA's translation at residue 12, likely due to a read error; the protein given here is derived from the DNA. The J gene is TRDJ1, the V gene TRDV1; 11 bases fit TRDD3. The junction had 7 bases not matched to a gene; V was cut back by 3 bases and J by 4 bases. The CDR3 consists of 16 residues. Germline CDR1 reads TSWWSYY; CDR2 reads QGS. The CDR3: CALGDLRTGGYDKLIF. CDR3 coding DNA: TGTGCTCTTGGGGACCTCCGTACTGGGGGATACGATAAACTCATCTTT.

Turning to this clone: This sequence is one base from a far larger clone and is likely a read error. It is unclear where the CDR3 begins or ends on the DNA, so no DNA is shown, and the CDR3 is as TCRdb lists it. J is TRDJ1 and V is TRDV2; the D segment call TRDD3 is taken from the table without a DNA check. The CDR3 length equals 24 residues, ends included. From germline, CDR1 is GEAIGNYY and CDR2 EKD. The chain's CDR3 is CACDTVIPYSDWGIGTNYTDKLIF.

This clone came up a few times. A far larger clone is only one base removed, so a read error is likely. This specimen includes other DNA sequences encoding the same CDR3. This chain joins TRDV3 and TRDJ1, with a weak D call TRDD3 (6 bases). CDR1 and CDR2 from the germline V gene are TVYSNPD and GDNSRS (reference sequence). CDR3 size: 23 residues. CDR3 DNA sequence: TGTGCCTTTCGCTTAACTAAAAATGGGATTCCCGCGTACTGGGTTAGACCCTTCGATAAACTCATATTT. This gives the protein CAFRLTKNGIPAYWVRPFDKLIF.